This entry lists 21 T cell receptor beta chains sequenced from one sample in a study of blood T cell repertoires in COVID-19 (TCRdb year 2020). The library was generated by the immunoSEQ multiplex PCR assay. TCRdb stores this immuneACCESS table with in-frame sequences only. Part of the clones is absent; in the studies checked, under half of the shortfall reflects unresolved V genes, and no reason is known for the rest. The sample table records 250,000 to 300,000 clones; about four fifths of these occur just once. 3.4% of the sample is taken by the ten largest. The sequenced material came from PBMCs or T cells enriched from blood (not recorded which). These receptors originate from a man aged 45 to 65 who had recovered from COVID-19.

The chain couples TRBV9 to TRBJ1-5; D uncertain. The CDR3 has 15 amino acids. Germline CDR1 SGDLS, CDR2 YYNGEE. Trimming pared 4 bases from V and 0 bases from J, leaving 11 bases between. The CDR3 DNA reads TGTGCCAGCAGCCCTCACGGAGATAGCAATCAGCCCCAGCATTTT. Translated, it gives CASSPHGDSNQPQHF. The full variable domain, with the rest looked up from reference TRBV9 and TRBJ1-5, is DSGVTQTPKHLITATGQRVTLRCSPRSGDLSVYWYQQSLDQGLQFLIQYYNGEERAKGNILERFSAQQFPDLHSELNLSSLELGDSALYFCASSPHGDSNQPQHFGDGTRLSIL.

The genes are TRBV5-1 and TRBJ2-2; TRBD2 aligns across 13 bases. The CDR3 is 14 residues long. V gave up 7 bases and J gave up 7 bases; unmatched junction bases: 4. CDR1 is SGHRS and CDR2 is YFSETQ in the germline V gene. CDR3 loop: CASGTSGDVGELFF. CDR3 sequence (DNA): TGCGCCAGCGGGACTAGCGGGGATGTCGGGGAGCTGTTTTTT.

The chain couples TRBV10-3 to TRBJ2-1; the D gene is possibly TRBD1 (6 bases). The germline V gene has CDR1 ENHRY and CDR2 SYGVKD. This CDR3 has 15 residues. Trimming removed 3 bases from V and 6 bases from J, with 15 bases in between. DNA of the CDR3: TGTGCCATCAGTGAACTTGGAGTAGGGGGCAATGAGCAGTTCTTC. This codes for CAISELGVGGNEQFF.

The rearrangement links TRBV28 to TRBJ1-5; D unresolved. This CDR3 has 14 amino acids. Germline values: CDR1 MDHEN, CDR2 SYDVKM. The germline V and J ends were trimmed by 1 base and 7 bases, with 11 bases remaining between them. The CDR3 loop is CASSLFILSQPQHF. CDR3 in DNA: TGTGCCAGCAGTTTATTTATACTGTCCCAGCCCCAGCATTTT.

The chain recombines TRBV29-1 with TRBJ1-5; TRBD1 might be the D (6 bases). Germline CDR1 and CDR2: SQVTM and ANQGSEA. CDR3 length: 12 residues. With 6 bases removed from V and 4 bases from J, the gap between germline ends came to 10 bases. CDR3 sequence reads: CSVGTLNQPQHF. The DNA of the CDR3 is TGCAGCGTGGGGACACTTAATCAGCCCCAGCATTTT.

This rearrangement joins TRBV5-1 to TRBJ2-3; 11 positions match TRBD1. V lost 5 bases and J lost 2; bases outside the gene matches: 1. Germline V CDR1 and CDR2: SGHRS, YFSETQ. The CDR3 length is 14 residues. The CDR3 sequence is CASRGQGDTDTQYF. For the CDR3, the DNA is TGCGCCAGCAGGGGACAGGGGGACACAGATACGCAGTATTTT.

The chain combines TRBV18 with TRBJ1-4; D remains ambiguous. The CDR3 spans 14 residues. Germline V gene lookup returns CDR1 KGHSH and CDR2 LQKENI. V was trimmed by 3 bases and J by 5 bases, leaving 10 bases between them. The CDR3 loop reads CASSPGTVNEKLFF. The CDR3 region has the DNA TGTGCCAGCTCACCTGGTACAGTCAATGAAAAACTGTTTTTT.

This sequence joins TRBV6-2 or TRBV6-3 and TRBJ1-5; TRBD1 agrees at 12 bases. Germline V lookup: CDR1 MNHEY, CDR2 SVGEGT. The CDR3 extends over 16 amino acids. Trimming at V came to 5 bases and at J to 6 bases, leaving 8 bases not matched to a gene. The CDR3 loop is CASSARDRGLGQPQHF. DNA for the CDR3: TGTGCCAGCAGTGCCCGGGACAGGGGGCTCGGTCAGCCCCAGCATTTT.

The chain combines TRBV20-1 with TRBJ1-6, with D hard to call. Germline CDR1 DFQATT, CDR2 SNEGSKA (reference sequence). Trimming removed 3 bases at V and 8 bases at J, with 8 bases between. This CDR3 has 12 residues. The CDR3 protein is CSASLGDSPLHF. Written as DNA, the CDR3 is TGCAGTGCTAGTCTCGGGGATTCACCCCTCCACTTT.

The rearrangement links TRBV18 to TRBJ2-3; D remains ambiguous. Germline loops: CDR1 KGHSH, CDR2 LQKENI. The V and J ends lost 1 base and 0 bases respectively, with 8 bases between them. CDR3 length: 15 residues. This chain's CDR3 is CASSPQQVSTDTQYF. The CDR3 DNA sequence: TGTGCCAGCTCACCACAGCAGGTTAGCACAGATACGCAGTATTTT.

This rearrangement joins TRBV11-2 to TRBJ2-3; 9 nucleotides match TRBD2. Germline V gives CDR1 SGHAT, CDR2 FQNNGV. With 5 bases clipped from V and 1 base from J, the junction kept 7 bases outside the gene matches. The CDR3 totals 16 residues. This chain's CDR3 is CASSRNAGGGTDTQYF. The CDR3 DNA reads TGTGCCAGCAGCCGAAACGCGGGGGGGGGCACAGATACGCAGTATTTT.

This chain uses TRBV5-1 with TRBJ2-1, with 8 bases matching TRBD2. Germline lookup yields CDR1 SGHRS and CDR2 YFSETQ. Unmatched junction bases numbered 8, after V lost 6 bases and J lost 9 bases. The CDR3 is made up of 13 amino acids. The CDR3 DNA follows: TGCGCCAGCACCATCAGCGGGGGAAGTGAGCAGTTCTTC. Its translation: CASTISGGSEQFF.

This clone was counted a single time. The rearrangement uses TRBV19 and TRBJ2-1; D is unclear. The germline V gene has CDR1 LNHDA and CDR2 SQIVND (reference sequence). The ends were cut back, 5 bases at V and 4 bases at J, with 9 bases in the middle. The CDR3 extends over 13 amino acids. The CDR3 reads CASSRREYNEQFF. Written as DNA, the CDR3 is TGTGCCAGTAGTCGTAGAGAGTACAATGAGCAGTTCTTC.

This chain connects TRBV2 to TRBJ1-5; D possibly corresponds to TRBD1 (5 bases). The CDR3 has 13 amino acids. V gave up 7 bases and J gave up 5 bases, with 12 bases separating them. Germline V CDR1 and CDR2: SNHLY, FYNNEI. This CDR3 is CASTYRSHQPQHF. Here the CDR3 DNA reads TGTGCCAGCACGTACAGGTCCCATCAGCCCCAGCATTTT.

The V gene is TRBV5-1, the J gene TRBJ2-7; 10 positions match TRBD2. V was pared by 5 bases and J by 6 bases, with 8 bases of the junction left unmatched. The CDR3 consists of 14 residues. CDR1 is SGHRS and CDR2 is YFSETQ in the germline V gene. The CDR3 sequence: CASRASGGALEQYF. The CDR3, as DNA: TGCGCCAGCAGGGCCAGCGGGGGGGCCCTCGAGCAGTACTTC. The variable domain in full, completed from reference TRBV5-1 and TRBJ2-7, reads KAGVTQTPRYLIKTRGQQVTLSCSPISGHRSVSWYQQTPGQGLQFLFEYFSETQRNKGNFPGRFSGRQFSNSRSEMNVSTLELGDSALYLCASRASGGALEQYFGPGTRLTVT.

The gene calls are TRBV5-1 and TRBJ2-7; perhaps TRBD1 as D (7 bases). This CDR3 region has 16 residues. V was trimmed by 4 bases and J by 2 bases, leaving 19 bases between them. Germline values: CDR1 SGHRS, CDR2 YFSETQ. This CDR3 reads CASSNRQGGGAYEQYF. The CDR3 DNA follows: TGCGCCAGCAGCAATCGACAGGGAGGAGGCGCCTACGAGCAGTACTTC.

V and J are TRBV9 and TRBJ2-2; 9 bases align to TRBD2. CDR3 length: 15 residues. Germline-derived CDR1 and CDR2 are SGDLS and YYNGEE. Trimming at V came to 3 bases and at J to 0 bases, leaving 0 bases not matched to a gene. CDR3: CASSASGTNTGELFF. CDR3 nucleotides: TGTGCCAGCAGCGCTAGCGGGACGAACACCGGGGAGCTGTTTTTT.

The chain employs TRBV7-3 and TRBJ2-3; maybe TRBD2 (5 bases). Trimming shortened V by 2 bases and J by 1 base, and 10 bases separated the two germline ends. Per the germline V gene, CDR1 is SGHTA and CDR2 is FQGTGA. The CDR3 sequence is 15 residues long. CDR3 protein: CASSLGERRTDTQYF. CDR3 nucleotides: TGTGCCAGCAGCTTAGGGGAGCGCCGCACAGATACGCAGTATTTT.

For the CDR3, the DNA is TGTGCCAGCAGCTTTCGAGAAACTAACTATGGCTACACCTTC. Residues: CASSFRETNYGYTF. This chain connects TRBV11-3 to TRBJ1-2; D gene unclear. Germline loops: CDR1 SGHNT, CDR2 YENEEA. The CDR3 consists of 14 residues. V shed 3 bases and J shed 0 bases, with 8 bases lying between them.

The chain links TRBV5-4 to TRBJ1-5, with 10 positions matching TRBD1. CDR1 and CDR2 from the germline V gene are SGHNT and YYREEE (reference sequence). The CDR3 contains 15 residues. After removal of 0 bases from V and 4 bases from J, the junction contained 1 base not matched to a gene. The CDR3, as DNA: TGTGCCAGCAGCTTGGGACAGGGGGCAAATCAGCCCCAGCATTTT. Protein: CASSLGQGANQPQHF.

V and J are TRBV5-1 and TRBJ2-3; no definite D call. Germline CDR1 SGHRS, CDR2 YFSETQ. Trimming stripped 7 bases from V and 1 base from J, with 10 bases between. The CDR3 has 13 amino acids. The CDR3: CASGGDRTDTQYF. The DNA for the CDR3 is TGCGCCAGCGGCGGAGACCGCACAGATACGCAGTATTTT.